These 8 T cell receptor beta chains were sequenced from one sample in a study of OX40 agonist ivuxolimab in advanced cancers. Using immunoSEQ multiplex PCR, the repertoire was profiled, and TCRdb retains in-frame clones only, with some absent. The sample holds some 39,000 clones, about 90% seen once. The sample in question was CD4+ or CD8+ T cells sorted from blood, obtained in a trial of the OX40 agonist ivuxolimab. The receptors were sampled from an adult with an advanced solid tumor such as melanoma, head and neck, liver or kidney cancer.

A single count supports this clone. This chain connects TRBV6-5 to TRBJ2-7, with 7 bases lining up with TRBD2. CDR1 is MNHEY, CDR2 SVGAGI, per germline. The length of the CDR3 is 12 residues. Unmatched junction bases numbered 6, after V lost 7 bases and J lost 6 bases. DNA of the CDR3: TGTGCCAGCACCCGGGGAGGGATCGAGCAGTACTTC. Its protein product is CASTRGGIEQYF.

This clone was observed a single time. One junction end disagrees with the germline gene, perhaps due to a read error. This chain joins TRBV11-3 and TRBJ2-2; 7 bases fit TRBD2. Germline V gene sequence: CDR1 SGHNT, CDR2 YENEEA. The CDR3 is 18 residues long. The CDR3 nucleotides are TGTGCCAGCAGCTTTGGTCTAGCGGCGATGGGGAACGCCGGGGAGCTGTTTTTT. Its protein product is CASSFGLAAMGNAGELFF.

The J gene is TRBJ2-3, the V gene TRBV9; TRBD2 aligns across 10 bases. V lost 0 bases to trimming and J lost 4 bases; unmatched junction nucleotides: 2. The CDR3 has 15 residues. Germline V lookup: CDR1 SGDLS, CDR2 YYNGEE. CDR3 loop: CASSVDSGRSDTQYF. The CDR3 region has the DNA TGTGCCAGCAGCGTAGATAGCGGGAGGTCAGATACGCAGTATTTT. The full variable domain, in which reference TRBV9 and TRBJ2-3 provide the parts outside the CDR3, is DSGVTQTPKHLITATGQRVTLRCSPRSGDLSVYWYQQSLDQGLQFLIQYYNGEERAKGNILERFSAQQFPDLHSELNLSSLELGDSALYFCASSVDSGRSDTQYFGPGTRLTVL.

Here the CDR3 DNA reads TGTGCCAGCAGCAAACCGGGACAGGGTCGCCTGTATGGCTACACCTTC. Translation: CASSKPGQGRLYGYTF. The chain uses TRBV21-1 and TRBJ1-2; TRBD1 is the table's D call, not checked against the DNA. TRBV21-1 is a recognized pseudogene. The CDR3 has 16 residues.

The rearrangement uses TRBV6-4 and TRBJ1-2; 12 bases line up with TRBD1. The CDR3 loop spans 15 amino acids. V trimming: 6 bases; J trimming: 4 bases; junction bases outside the gene matches: 6. Germline loops: CDR1 MRHNA, CDR2 SNTAGT. The CDR3 here is CASRAGTGGSYGYTF. The CDR3 DNA is TGTGCCAGCAGAGCCGGGACAGGGGGCAGCTATGGCTACACCTTC.

CDR3 DNA: TGTGCCAGCAGCTTACGTAATGAGCAGTTCTTC. This codes for CASSLRNEQFF. The V and J genes are TRBV11-3 and TRBJ2-1; D gene ambiguous. CDR1 SGHNT and CDR2 YENEEA come from the germline V gene. The V end lost 2 bases, the J end lost 7 bases, and 3 bases lay between the germline ends. The CDR3 extends over 11 amino acids. The full variable domain, completed using reference TRBV11-3 and TRBJ2-1, is EAGVVQSPRYKIIEKKQPVAFWCNPISGHNTLYWYLQNLGQGPELLIRYENEEAVDDSQLPKDRFSAERLKGVDSTLKIQPAELGDSAVYLCASSLRNEQFFGPGTRLTVL.

The V call is TRBV19, the J call TRBJ1-1, with TRBD1 as a possible D gene (5 bases). The CDR3 sequence is 18 residues long. V was shortened by 6 bases and J by 0 bases, with 23 bases between the two germline ends. In germline, CDR1 is LNHDA, CDR2 SQIVND (reference sequence). In DNA, the CDR3 is TGTGCCAGTAGCAATTACCTTCGGCAGGGACCCTTGAACACTGAAGCTTTCTTT. This sequence encodes CASSNYLRQGPLNTEAFF.

This clone has only a few counts. The chain is built from TRBV7-9 and TRBJ2-3; D is unresolved. The V gene lost 0 bases and the J gene lost 2 bases, with 3 bases spanning the gap. The CDR3 extends over 13 amino acids. Per germline, CDR1 SEHNR and CDR2 FQNEAQ (reference sequence). CDR3 DNA: TGTGCCAGCAGCTTAGCGGTCACAGATACGCAGTATTTT. Its translation is CASSLAVTDTQYF.